Shown below are 2 T cell receptor beta chains from a single sample sequenced in a study of metastatic and nonmetastatic thyroid tumors. Patients underwent thyroid surgery, and none had received any treatment before it. TCRdb re-called the PCR reads with MiXCR. In the table there are 21,000 or so clones, less than 20% of which are singletons. Sequenced sample: blood. The source of these receptors is a female donor with papillary thyroid cancer or a benign thyroid nodule (not recorded which). Some clones in this sample may be carry-over from other donors' samples.

This clone was counted at least ten times. This chain connects TRBV20-1 to TRBJ1-6, with 10 bases identical to TRBD1. The CDR3 spans 14 residues. Germline trimming cut 4 bases from V and 6 bases from J; bases unmatched to any gene: 3. Looked up from germline, CDR1 is DFQATT and CDR2 is SNEGSKA (reference sequence). The CDR3 here is CSATRDRGNSPLHF. The CDR3 DNA follows: TGCAGTGCTACCCGGGACAGGGGTAATTCACCCCTCCACTTT.

The CDR3: CASSGENYEQYF. CDR3 in DNA: TGTGCCAGCAGTGGGGAAAACTACGAGCAGTACTTC. This chain uses TRBV6-1 with TRBJ2-7, with D unclear. From germline, CDR1 is MNHNS and CDR2 SASEGT. There are 12 residues in the CDR3. V gave up 4 bases and J gave up 3 bases, with 7 bases separating them.